These 4 T cell receptor beta chains were all obtained from the same sample, sequenced in a study of blood T cell repertoires in COVID-19. Method: immunoSEQ multiplex PCR; TCRdb's copy keeps in-frame clones and lacks some. Of around 63,000 clones in the sample, around 91% were seen once. The sample was peripheral blood. The receptor set was obtained from a woman between 55 and 75 years old with COVID-19, enrolled during active disease.

V gene TRBV6-5 combines with J gene TRBJ1-4; maybe TRBD1 (5 bases). CDR3 length: 12 amino acids. CDR1 is MNHEY, CDR2 SVGAGI, per germline. The ends were cut back, 4 bases at V and 8 bases at J, with 8 bases in the middle. The DNA for the CDR3 is TGTGCCAGCAGTTGGCCAGGGGAAAAACTGTTTTTT. Its protein product is CASSWPGEKLFF.

The rearrangement links TRBV3-1 (or the pseudogene TRBV3-2) to TRBJ2-5, with TRBD2 identical over 7 bases. The CDR3 length is 17 residues. Trimming at V came to 0 bases and at J to 1 base, leaving 8 bases not matched to a gene. Germline V gene lookup returns CDR1 LGHDT and CDR2 YNNKEL (reference sequence). CDR3 sequence (DNA): TGTGCCAGCAGCCAAGATAGCATCCTAGCGGCCCAAGAGACCCAGTACTTC. Protein: CASSQDSILAAQETQYF.

The CDR3: CAWSGGGTSSYEQYF. The CDR3 DNA reads as TGTGCCTGGAGCGGGGGGGGAACGAGCTCCTACGAGCAGTACTTC. The rearrangement uses TRBV30 and TRBJ2-7, with TRBD2 identical over 8 bases. In germline, CDR1 is GTSNPN, CDR2 SVGIG (reference sequence). The CDR3 has 15 residues. Trimming took 3 bases from V and 0 from J; bases not matched to a gene: 7.

The chain employs TRBV5-4 and TRBJ2-7; 8 bases agree with TRBD1. The V gene end was trimmed by 4 bases and the J gene end by 3 bases; junction bases not matched to a gene: 9. This CDR3 has 15 residues. The germline CDR1 and CDR2 sequences are SGHNT and YYREEE (reference sequence). The CDR3 DNA reads TGTGCCAGCAGCGACAGGGGACTCCGAGGCTACGAGCAGTACTTC. Residues: CASSDRGLRGYEQYF.